This T cell receptor beta chain came from a study of Graves' ophthalmopathy and Graves' hyperthyroidism. This clonotype was seen many times. The CDR3 spans 15 residues. V lost 3 bases and J 1 base, leaving 9 bases between the germline ends. Per the germline V gene, CDR1 is KGHDR and CDR2 is SFDVKD. TCR beta CDR3 amplification used RNA transcripts. HTBI primers served in a first-round RT-PCR, which a second-round multiplex PCR followed. TCRdb recomputed calls from the multiplex PCR reads with MiXCR, one row per CDR3 protein. The data contain hundreds of thousands of distinct CDR3 sequences, roughly two fifths of them seen just once; the ten biggest clones take up approximately 46%.

The specimen was peripheral blood. The chain carries TRBV24-1 and TRBJ1-5, with D unresolved. This receptor was obtained from an adult man with Graves' ophthalmopathy. CDR3 region: CATSDGITSNQPQHF. The CDR3 DNA is TGTGCCACCAGTGATGGGATAACCAGCAATCAGCCCCAGCATTTT.